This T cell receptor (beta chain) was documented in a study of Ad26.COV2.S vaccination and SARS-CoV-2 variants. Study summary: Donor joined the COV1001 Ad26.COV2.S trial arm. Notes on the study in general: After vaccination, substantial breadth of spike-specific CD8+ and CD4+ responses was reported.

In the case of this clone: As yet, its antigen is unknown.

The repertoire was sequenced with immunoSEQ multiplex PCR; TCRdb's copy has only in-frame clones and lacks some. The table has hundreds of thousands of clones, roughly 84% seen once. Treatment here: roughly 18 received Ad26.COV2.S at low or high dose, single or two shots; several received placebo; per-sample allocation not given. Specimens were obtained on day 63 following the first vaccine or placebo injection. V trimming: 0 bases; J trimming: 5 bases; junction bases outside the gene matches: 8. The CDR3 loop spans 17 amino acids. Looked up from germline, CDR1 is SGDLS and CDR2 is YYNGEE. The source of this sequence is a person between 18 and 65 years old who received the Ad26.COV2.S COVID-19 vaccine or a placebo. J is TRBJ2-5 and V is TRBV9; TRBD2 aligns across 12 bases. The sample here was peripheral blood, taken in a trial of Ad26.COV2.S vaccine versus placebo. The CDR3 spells CASSVAASGGGTETQYF. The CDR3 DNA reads TGTGCCAGCAGCGTAGCGGCTAGCGGGGGGGGTACGGAGACCCAGTACTTC. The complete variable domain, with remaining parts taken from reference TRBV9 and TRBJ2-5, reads DSGVTQTPKHLITATGQRVTLRCSPRSGDLSVYWYQQSLDQGLQFLIQYYNGEERAKGNILERFSAQQFPDLHSELNLSSLELGDSALYFCASSVAASGGGTETQYFGPGTRLLVL.